This entry concerns a single T cell receptor (beta chain). Repertoires were generated with immunoSEQ multiplex PCR, while TCRdb's copy carries only in-frame clones and drops some. The sample lists a few hundred thousand clones; around 87% were seen once. This sample stems from a study of blood T cell repertoires in COVID-19. Whole-study context: Sources were T cells, B-cell-depleted T cells, or PBMCs; the material itself was cDNA or gDNA.

CDR1 and CDR2 (germline): SGHDN, FVKESK. V was pared by 4 bases and J by 2 bases, with 11 bases between. The CDR3 spans 14 residues. The sequenced sample consisted of peripheral blood. The V call is TRBV14, the J call TRBJ2-5; weak D call: TRBD2 (6 bases). This receptor was identified in a woman in her 50s who had recovered from COVID-19. The CDR3 DNA reads TGTGCCAGCAGCCCACATGGGGGGCAAGAGACCCAGTACTTC. It specifies CASSPHGGQETQYF.